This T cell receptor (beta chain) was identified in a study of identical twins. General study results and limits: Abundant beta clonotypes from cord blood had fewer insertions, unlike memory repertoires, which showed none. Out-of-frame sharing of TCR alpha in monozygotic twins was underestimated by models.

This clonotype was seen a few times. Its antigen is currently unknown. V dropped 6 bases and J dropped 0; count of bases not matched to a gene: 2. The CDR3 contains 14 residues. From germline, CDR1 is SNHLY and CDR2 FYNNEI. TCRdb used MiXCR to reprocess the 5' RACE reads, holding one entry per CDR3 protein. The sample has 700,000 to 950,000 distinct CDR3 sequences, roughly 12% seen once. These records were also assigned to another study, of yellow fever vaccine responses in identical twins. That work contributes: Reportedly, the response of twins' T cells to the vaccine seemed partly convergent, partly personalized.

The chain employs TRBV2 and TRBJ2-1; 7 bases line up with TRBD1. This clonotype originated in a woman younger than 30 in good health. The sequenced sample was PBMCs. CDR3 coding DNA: TGTGCCAGCAGGGACAGGACCTCCTACAATGAGCAGTTCTTC. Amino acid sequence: CASRDRTSYNEQFF.